This passage covers 30 T cell receptor gamma chains from one sample sequenced in a study of gamma-delta chains in newborns, infants, children. TCRdb reprocessed the reads through CATT. The repertoire consists of about 2,700 gamma-chain clones, with approximately 24% occurring once and the leading ten covering 20%. The sample was blood. The origin of the receptors is a child who was a newborn, infant or young child, either healthy, febrile or measles-vaccinated (not recorded which).

Relative to its sample, this clone is medium-sized. Different DNA sequences within this sample yield the same CDR3. This rearrangement joins TRGV9 to TRGJP. The CDR3 contains 16 residues. V lost 1 base and J lost 6; bases outside the gene matches: 3. The germline CDR1 and CDR2 sequences are GITISATS and ISYDGTV (reference sequence). The CDR3 sequence: CALWEVGELGKKIKVF. CDR3 coding DNA: TGTGCCTTGTGGGAGGTCGGAGAGTTGGGCAAAAAAATCAAGGTATTT.

This clone was counted only a few times. Mismatch with germline at one junction end may stem from a read error. The rearrangement uses TRGV2 and TRGJP1. The germline gives CDR1 EGSNGY, CDR2 YDSYNSKV. This CDR3 spans 14 amino acids. This CDR3 is CATRDGPTGWFKIF. The CDR3 DNA follows: TGTGCCACCCGGGACGGGCCTACTGGTTGGTTCAAGATATTT.

A few counts support this clone. Within the sample, other DNA sequences also encode this same CDR3. The gene calls are TRGV8 and TRGJ1 or TRGJ2. J was trimmed by 10 bases and V by 5 bases; bases with no gene match: 8. The germline V gene encodes CDR1 VENAVY and CDR2 YDSYNSRV. The CDR3 runs to 11 residues. CDR3 DNA sequence: TGTGCCACCTGGGGCTCGAGGAAGAAACTCTTT. Its protein is CATWGSRKKLF.

This clone is a singleton in its sample. The V gene is TRGV9, the J gene TRGJ1 or TRGJ2. Germline CDR1 reads GITISATS; CDR2 reads ISYDGTV (reference sequence). Trimming removed 0 bases from V and 0 bases from J; junction bases left unmatched: 8. This CDR3 is built from 16 residues. CDR3: CALWEVPPSNYYKKLF. CDR3 in DNA: TGTGCCTTGTGGGAGGTGCCCCCCTCGAATTATTATAAGAAACTCTTT.

A remark on this clone: This sample includes further DNA sequences coding for the same CDR3. The gene calls are TRGV9 and TRGJP. Germline CDR1 is GITISATS and CDR2 is ISYDGTV (reference sequence). J gave up 4 bases and V 3 bases, and 6 bases lay outside the gene matches. The CDR3 contains 17 residues. CDR3 nucleotides: TGTGCCTTGTGGGAGACCGCTCAAGAGTTGGGCAAAAAAATCAAGGTATTT. Translating it yields CALWETAQELGKKIKVF.

About this clone itself: Distinct nucleotide sequences in the sample also encode this CDR3. The rearrangement links TRGV9 to TRGJP. V lost 6 bases and J lost 4; bases outside the gene matches: 3. The CDR3 has 15 residues. CDR1 GITISATS and CDR2 ISYDGTV come from the germline V gene (reference sequence). CDR3 DNA: TGTGCCTTGTGGAGACAAGAGTTGGGCAAAAAAATCAAGGTATTT. It encodes CALWRQELGKKIKVF.

In regard to this clone: This CDR3 is also generated by other DNA sequences in the sample. The chain links TRGV9 to TRGJP. Germline V gives CDR1 GITISATS, CDR2 ISYDGTV (reference sequence). V was pared by 0 bases and J by 7 bases, with 6 bases of the junction left unmatched. The CDR3 extends over 17 amino acids. The CDR3 DNA reads as TGTGCCTTGTGGGAGGTGTCAGGGGAGTTGGGCAAAAAAATCAAGGTATTT. This encodes CALWEVSGELGKKIKVF.

Note on this clone: One junction end disagrees with the germline gene, perhaps due to a read error. V gene TRGV9 combines with J gene TRGJP. The germline gives CDR1 GITISATS, CDR2 ISYDGTV (reference sequence). The CDR3 has 17 amino acids. The CDR3: CALWGVQEGLGKKIKVF. CDR3 sequence (DNA): TGTGCCTTGTGGGGGGTGCAGGAGGGGTTGGGCAAAAAAATCAAGGTATTT.

This clone was observed a few times. Other DNA sequences in the same sample also yield this CDR3. The V call is TRGV9, the J call TRGJP. This CDR3 is 15 amino acids long. The germline V gene has CDR1 GITISATS and CDR2 ISYDGTV (reference sequence). V dropped 5 bases and J dropped 7; count of bases not matched to a gene: 5. CDR3 in DNA: TGTGCCTTGTGGGCCCGCGAGTTGGGCAAAAAAATCAAGGTATTT. It codes for CALWARELGKKIKVF.

Points on this clone: Sequence at one end of the junction differs from germline and may be a read error. The rearrangement uses TRGV9 and TRGJ1 or TRGJ2. This CDR3 spans 11 amino acids. The germline CDR1 and CDR2 sequences are GITISATS and ISYDGTV (reference sequence). CDR3 protein: CALLEQNKKLF. The CDR3 DNA sequence: TGTGCCTTGTTGGAGCAAAATAAGAAACTCTTT.

This clone was counted between two and nine times. The protein that TCRdb holds for this DNA derives from a much larger clone and differs from the translated DNA at residue 6, which likely indicates a read error; the protein shown here is translated from the DNA. Other DNA variants within this sample encode the same CDR3. The V gene is TRGV9, the J gene TRGJP. The ends lost 2 bases at V and 7 bases at J; junction bases unmatched: 5. Germline V gene sequence: CDR1 GITISATS, CDR2 ISYDGTV (reference sequence). This CDR3 has 16 residues. The CDR3 region is CALWEEGELGKKIKVF. The CDR3 DNA follows: TGTGCCTTGTGGGAGGAGGGGGAGTTGGGCAAAAAAATCAAGGTATTT.

This clone was detected once. Given a much more abundant clone one base away, this may be a read error. The chain combines TRGV9 with TRGJP. The J segment lost 5 bases and the V segment lost 9 bases, leaving 13 bases of the junction unmatched. This CDR3 spans 17 amino acids. The germline gives CDR1 GITISATS, CDR2 ISYDGTV (reference sequence). CDR3 protein: CALRGKIKELGKKIKVF. CDR3 nucleotides: TGTGCCTTGCGGGGCAAAATAAAAGAGTTGGGCAAAAAAATCAAGGTATTT.

The sample holds a few counts of this clone. Since a much larger clone is just one base distant, this may be a read error. For the CDR3, the DNA is TGTGCCACCTGGGATGGGACTGTCTATTATAAGAAACTCTTT. Translating gives CATWDGTVYYKKLF. The V call is TRGV4, the J call TRGJ1 or TRGJ2. The V and J ends lost 0 bases and 4 bases, in that order; junction bases with no gene match: 6. The CDR3 consists of 14 residues. The germline V gene has CDR1 EGSTGY and CDR2 YDSYTSSV.

By frequency in the sample, this clone is medium-sized (0.01 to 0.1%). J is TRGJ1 or TRGJ2 and V is TRGV9. The CDR3 has 11 residues. The junction had 15 bases not matched to a gene; V was cut back by 11 bases and J by 11 bases. Germline CDR1 and CDR2: GITISATS and ISYDGTV (reference sequence). CDR3 protein: CASDFAGEKLF. For the CDR3, the DNA is TGTGCCTCTGATTTTGCGGGGGAGAAACTCTTT.

A note on this clone: Other nucleotide sequences in the sample specify the same CDR3. Written as DNA, the CDR3 is TGTGCCTTGTGGGAGTCGGGAGAGTTGGGCAAAAAAATCAAGGTATTT. Amino acid sequence: CALWESGELGKKIKVF. This chain connects TRGV9 to TRGJP. Germline V lookup: CDR1 GITISATS, CDR2 ISYDGTV (reference sequence). The CDR3 covers 16 residues. After removal of 3 bases from V and 6 bases from J, the junction contained 5 bases not matched to a gene.

Sample share makes this clone medium-sized. The chain is built from TRGV9 and TRGJP. V lost 0 bases and J lost 9; bases outside the gene matches: 5. The CDR3 extends over 16 amino acids. Per the germline V gene, CDR1 is GITISATS and CDR2 is ISYDGTV (reference sequence). The CDR3 here is CALWEVTVLGKKIKVF. The CDR3 region has the DNA TGTGCCTTGTGGGAGGTGACGGTGTTGGGCAAAAAAATCAAGGTATTT.

This clone rates as medium-sized. A far larger clone is only one base removed, so a read error is likely. The gene calls are TRGV9 and TRGJP. CDR1 and CDR2 (germline): GITISATS, ISYDGTV (reference sequence). The CDR3 is made up of 16 amino acids. As DNA, the CDR3 is TGTGCCTTGTGGGAGGTGCAAGAGTCGGGCAAAAAAATCAAGGTATTT. Translated: CALWEVQESGKKIKVF.

In this sample, this clone turned up a few times. The rearrangement uses TRGV9 and TRGJP. Losses at the gene ends were 6 bases for V and 9 bases for J; bases not matched to a gene: 8. The CDR3 extends over 15 amino acids. In germline, CDR1 is GITISATS, CDR2 ISYDGTV (reference sequence). DNA of the CDR3: TGTGCCTTGTGGTCGGATAGGTTGGGCAAAAAAATCAAGGTATTT. It translates to CALWSDRLGKKIKVF.

This rearrangement joins TRGV9 to TRGJP. Germline trimming cut 2 bases from V and 5 bases from J; bases unmatched to any gene: 6. Germline CDR1 GITISATS, CDR2 ISYDGTV (reference sequence). The length of the CDR3 is 17 residues. CDR3 protein: CALWEGSKELGKKIKVF. CDR3 sequence (DNA): TGTGCCTTGTGGGAGGGGAGCAAAGAGTTGGGCAAAAAAATCAAGGTATTT.

The V call is TRGV9, the J call TRGJP. The CDR3 consists of 16 residues. The ends lost 3 bases at V and 12 bases at J; junction bases unmatched: 11. CDR1 and CDR2 from the germline V gene are GITISATS and ISYDGTV (reference sequence). CDR3 bases: TGTGCCTTGTGGGAGACGCCCCAAGGGGGCAAAAAAATCAAGGTATTT. Its translation is CALWETPQGGKKIKVF.

The V gene is TRGV9, the J gene TRGJP. Germline CDR1 reads GITISATS; CDR2 reads ISYDGTV (reference sequence). With 3 bases clipped from V and 7 bases from J, the junction kept 6 bases outside the gene matches. CDR3 length: 16 residues. CDR3 region: CALWESLELGKKIKVF. Written as DNA, the CDR3 is TGTGCCTTGTGGGAGTCCCTTGAGTTGGGCAAAAAAATCAAGGTATTT.

This clone has just a few counts. A much larger clone lies one base from this, so it may be a read error. The same CDR3 can be traced to other DNA sequences in this sample. The chain couples TRGV3 to TRGJP1. Germline assignment: CDR1 VTNTFY and CDR2 YDVSTARD (reference sequence). This CDR3 is 9 amino acids long. CDR3 residues: CATWDRKIF. The CDR3 DNA is TGTGCAACCTGGGACCGCAAGATATTT.

The chain combines TRGV9 with TRGJP. The CDR3 covers 18 residues. The J segment lost 2 bases and the V segment lost 3 bases, leaving 7 bases of the junction unmatched. CDR1 is GITISATS, CDR2 ISYDGTV, per germline (reference sequence). CDR3 loop: CALWEFHRQELGKKIKVF. In DNA form, the CDR3 reads TGTGCCTTGTGGGAGTTCCACCGGCAAGAGTTGGGCAAAAAAATCAAGGTATTT.

This clone was found a few times. A read error is possible here, since a much larger clone lies one base away. CDR3 nucleotides: TGTGCCTTGTGGGGGGTGCACTGTTATAAGAAACTCTTT. This sequence encodes CALWGVHCYKKLF. The chain links TRGV9 to TRGJ1 or TRGJ2. The CDR3 totals 13 residues. From germline, CDR1 is GITISATS and CDR2 ISYDGTV (reference sequence).

This clone was seen more than once but under ten times. At residue 8, TCRdb's protein is not the same as the translated DNA, so the protein here was read from the DNA. CDR3 protein: CALWEALGLGKKIKVF. CDR3 DNA sequence: TGTGCCTTGTGGGAGGCATTAGGGTTGGGCAAAAAAATCAAGGTATTT. The chain combines TRGV9 with TRGJP. The length of the CDR3 is 16 residues. Germline V lookup: CDR1 GITISATS, CDR2 ISYDGTV (reference sequence). With 2 bases clipped from V and 9 bases from J, the junction kept 7 bases outside the gene matches.

Concerning this clone: The TCRdb protein, from a much larger clone, departs from this DNA's translation at residue 7, likely by read error; the protein shown derives from the DNA. This chain links TRGV9 with TRGJP. Germline V gives CDR1 GITISATS, CDR2 ISYDGTV (reference sequence). J gave up 6 bases and V 3 bases, and 5 bases lay outside the gene matches. The CDR3 sequence is 16 residues long. The CDR3 DNA reads as TGTGCCTTGTGGGAGACGCTAGAGTTGGGCAAAAAAATCAAGGTATTT. It yields the protein CALWETLELGKKIKVF.

Of note for this clone: This clone may be a read error of a much larger clone one base away. This same CDR3 is encoded by further DNA sequences in the sample. The chain is built from TRGV9 and TRGJP. This CDR3 is 17 amino acids long. The germline gives CDR1 GITISATS, CDR2 ISYDGTV (reference sequence). The J segment lost 4 bases and the V segment lost 1 base, leaving 4 bases of the junction unmatched. CDR3: CALWEVSQELGKKIKVF. The CDR3 coding sequence is TGTGCCTTGTGGGAGGTAAGCCAAGAGTTGGGCAAAAAAATCAAGGTATTT.

The chain couples TRGV9 to TRGJ1 or TRGJ2. The CDR3 spans 11 residues. Trimming cost V 5 bases and J 6 bases; bases outside gene matches: 4. Germline CDR1 is GITISATS and CDR2 is ISYDGTV (reference sequence). The DNA for the CDR3 is TGTGCCTTGTGGGTGAGTTATAAGAAACTCTTT. Its translation: CALWVSYKKLF.

This clone occurred a few times. Within the sample, other DNA sequences also encode this same CDR3. The genes are TRGV9 and TRGJP. V lost 2 bases, J lost 4 bases, and 5 bases stayed unmatched. The CDR3 sequence is 17 residues long. Germline V gives CDR1 GITISATS, CDR2 ISYDGTV (reference sequence). CDR3 DNA sequence: TGTGCCTTGTGGGAGGGGAATCAAGAGTTGGGCAAAAAAATCAAGGTATTT. Translation: CALWEGNQELGKKIKVF.

This clone is medium-sized within its sample. Since a much larger clone is just one base distant, this may be a read error. The sample carries other DNA sequences with the same CDR3. The chain combines TRGV9 with TRGJP. This CDR3 comprises 15 residues. The V gene end was trimmed by 4 bases and the J gene end by 4 bases; junction bases not matched to a gene: 1. The germline gives CDR1 GITISATS, CDR2 ISYDGTV (reference sequence). As DNA, the CDR3 is TGTGCCTTGTGGGACCAAGAGTTGGGCAAAAAAATCAAGGTATTT. It specifies CALWDQELGKKIKVF.